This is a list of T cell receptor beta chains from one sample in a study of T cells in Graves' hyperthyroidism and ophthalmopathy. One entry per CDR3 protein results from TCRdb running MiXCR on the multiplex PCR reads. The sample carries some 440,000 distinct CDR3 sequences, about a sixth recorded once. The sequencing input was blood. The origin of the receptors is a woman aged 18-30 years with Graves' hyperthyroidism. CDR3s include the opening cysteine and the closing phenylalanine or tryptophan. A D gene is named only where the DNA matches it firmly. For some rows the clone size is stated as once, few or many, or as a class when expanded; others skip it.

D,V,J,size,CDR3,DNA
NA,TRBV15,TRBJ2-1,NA,CATSSRPEGDYNEQFF,TGTGCCACCAGCAGCCGGCCCGAAGGTGATTACAATGAGCAGTTCTTC
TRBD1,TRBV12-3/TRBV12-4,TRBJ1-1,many,CASSSTTTGANTEAFF,TGTGCCAGCAGTTCAACCACCACAGGGGCGAACACTGAAGCTTTCTTT
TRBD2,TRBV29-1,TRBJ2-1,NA,CSVRSGGSYNEQFF,TGCAGCGTACGTAGCGGGGGCTCCTACAATGAGCAGTTCTTC
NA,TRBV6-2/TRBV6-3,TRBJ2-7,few,CASRAKRSHEQYF,TGTGCCAGCAGGGCCAAACGCTCCCACGAGCAGTACTTC
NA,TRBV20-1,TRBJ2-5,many,CSARLSETQYF,TGCAGTGCTAGACTTAGCGAGACCCAGTACTTC
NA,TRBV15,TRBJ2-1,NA,CATSRDGVAYNEQFF,TGTGCCACCAGCAGAGACGGAGTAGCCTACAATGAGCAGTTCTTC
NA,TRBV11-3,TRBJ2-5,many,CASSLDSRGTQYF,TGTGCCAGCAGCTTAGACTCCCGGGGGACCCAGTACTTC
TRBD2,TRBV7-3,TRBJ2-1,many,CASSLSLAGDNEQFF,TGTGCCAGCAGCTTAAGTCTAGCGGGAGACAATGAGCAGTTCTTC
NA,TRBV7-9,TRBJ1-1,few,CASTLTGNLNTEAFF,TGTGCCAGCACCTTGACAGGCAACTTGAACACTGAAGCTTTCTTT
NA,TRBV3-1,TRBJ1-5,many,CASSQGHQPQHF,TGTGCCAGCAGCCAAGGACATCAGCCCCAGCATTTT
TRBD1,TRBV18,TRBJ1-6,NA,CASSPGTGNASPLHF,TGTGCCAGCTCACCAGGGACAGGGAACGCATCACCCCTCCACTTT
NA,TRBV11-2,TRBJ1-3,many,CASSLGSGRTIGNTIYF,TGTGCCAGCAGCTTGGGATCAGGACGGACGATTGGAAACACCATATATTTT
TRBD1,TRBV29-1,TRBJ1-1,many,CSVDMWTGLTASEAFF,TGCAGCGTTGATATGTGGACAGGGCTAACGGCTTCTGAAGCTTTCTTT
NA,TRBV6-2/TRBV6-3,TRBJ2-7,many,CASSPRYYEQYF,TGTGCCAGCAGCCCCCGATATTACGAGCAGTACTTC
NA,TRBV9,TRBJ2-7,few,CASSRGALSYEQYF,TGTGCCAGCAGCCGGGGGGCCCTCTCCTACGAGCAGTACTTC
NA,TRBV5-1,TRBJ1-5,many,CASSPESSNQPQHF,TGCGCCAGCAGCCCGGAATCCAGCAATCAGCCCCAGCATTTT
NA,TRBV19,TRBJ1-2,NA,CASSINGAYGYTF,TGTGCCAGTAGTATCAACGGGGCTTATGGCTACACCTTC
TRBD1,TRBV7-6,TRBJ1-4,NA,CASSLGQGGKLFF,TGTGCCAGCAGCTTAGGACAGGGGGGAAAACTGTTTTTT
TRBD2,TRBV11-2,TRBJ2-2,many,CASSLSFVAGRFPGELFF,TGTGCCAGCAGCTTATCCTTTGTAGCGGGAAGGTTCCCCGGGGAGCTGTTTTTT
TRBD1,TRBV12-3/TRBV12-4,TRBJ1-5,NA,CASSDSLGTGGQPQHF,TGTGCCAGCAGCGATTCTCTCGGGACAGGGGGACAGCCCCAGCATTTT
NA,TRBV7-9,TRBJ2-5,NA,CASSLGGGTPNF,TGTGCCAGCAGCTTAGGTGGTGGGACACCTAACTTC
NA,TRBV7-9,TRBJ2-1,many,CASQLGQTYNEQFF,TGTGCCAGCCAACTGGGCCAGACCTACAATGAGCAGTTCTTC
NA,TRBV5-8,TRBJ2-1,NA,CASSFLSREQFF,TGTGCCAGCAGCTTCCTGAGTAGGGAGCAGTTCTTC
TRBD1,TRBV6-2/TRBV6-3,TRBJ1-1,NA,CASRRGPTEAFF,TGTGCCAGCAGAAGGGGGCCAACTGAAGCTTTCTTT
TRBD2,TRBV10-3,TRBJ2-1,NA,CAISDGRANEQFF,TGTGCCATCAGTGATGGGAGGGCCAATGAGCAGTTCTTC
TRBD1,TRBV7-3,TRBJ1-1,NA,CAGSFTGGGTEAFF,TGTGCCGGCAGCTTCACAGGGGGGGGCACTGAAGCTTTCTTT
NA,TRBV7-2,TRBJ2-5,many,CASSSVQETQYF,TGTGCCAGCAGCTCGGTCCAAGAGACCCAGTACTTC
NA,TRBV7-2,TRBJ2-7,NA,CASSSHPRNEQYF,TGTGCCAGCAGCTCCCACCCGAGGAACGAGCAGTACTTC
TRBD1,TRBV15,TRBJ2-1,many,CATSRDEGQGNNEQFF,TGTGCCACCAGCAGAGATGAAGGACAGGGAAACAATGAGCAGTTCTTC
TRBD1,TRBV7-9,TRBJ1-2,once,CASSLEGTAYGYTF,TGTGCCAGCAGCTTAGAAGGGACAGCCTATGGCTACACCTTC
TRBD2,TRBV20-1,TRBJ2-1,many,CSVPRTSGGASEQFF,TGCAGTGTTCCCCGAACTAGCGGGGGGGCAAGTGAGCAGTTCTTC
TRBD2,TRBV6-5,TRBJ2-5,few,CASSYWRGDQETQYF,TGTGCCAGCAGTTACTGGCGGGGGGATCAAGAGACCCAGTACTTC
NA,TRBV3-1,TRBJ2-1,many,CASSQDARYEQFF,TGTGCCAGCAGCCAAGATGCGCGCTATGAGCAGTTCTTC
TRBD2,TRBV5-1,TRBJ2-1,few,CASSSGTNWGYNEQFF,TGCGCCAGCAGCTCCGGGACTAATTGGGGGTACAATGAGCAGTTCTTC
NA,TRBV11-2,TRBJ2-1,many,CASRPVSGVNHNEQFF,TGTGCCAGCAGGCCTGTTAGCGGCGTGAATCACAATGAGCAGTTCTTC
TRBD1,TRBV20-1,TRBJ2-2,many,CSAAGTGGTGELFF,TGCAGTGCCGCCGGGACAGGTGGGACCGGGGAGCTGTTTTTT
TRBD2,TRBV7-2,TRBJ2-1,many,CASSLGPSGGAYAREQFF,TGTGCCAGCAGCTTAGGCCCTAGCGGGGGGGCTTACGCTCGTGAGCAGTTCTTC
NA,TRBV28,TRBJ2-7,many,CASSSPGETYEQYF,TGTGCCAGCAGTTCACCGGGGGAGACCTACGAGCAGTACTTC
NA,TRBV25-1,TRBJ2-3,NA,CASSIPQAKSTDTQYF,TGTGCCAGCAGTATCCCCCAGGCGAAAAGCACAGATACGCAGTATTTT
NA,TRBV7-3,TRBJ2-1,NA,CASSLDSLSYNEQFF,TGTGCCAGCAGCTTAGACAGCCTCTCCTACAATGAGCAGTTCTTC
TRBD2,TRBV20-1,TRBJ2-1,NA,CSARDRSGLAGRDEQFF,TGCAGTGCTAGAGATAGGAGTGGGCTAGCGGGAAGGGACGAGCAGTTCTTC
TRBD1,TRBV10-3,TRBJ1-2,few,CAINDIQGWIGYTF,TGTGCCATTAACGACATACAGGGGTGGATTGGCTACACCTTC
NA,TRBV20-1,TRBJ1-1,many,CSARGGTRNTEAFF,TGCAGTGCTAGAGGGGGAACGAGGAACACTGAAGCTTTCTTT
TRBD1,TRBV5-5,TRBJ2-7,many,CASSLDLYRGVYEQYF,TGTGCCAGCAGCTTAGACCTGTACAGGGGTGTCTACGAGCAGTACTTC
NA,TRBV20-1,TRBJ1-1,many,CSARDLTGWTEAFF,TGCAGTGCTAGAGATTTAACAGGGTGGACTGAAGCTTTCTTT
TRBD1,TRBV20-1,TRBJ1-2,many,CSARDPGGGDYGYTF,TGCAGTGCTAGAGATCCCGGAGGGGGCGACTATGGCTACACCTTC
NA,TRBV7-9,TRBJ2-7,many,CASSTTGSSYEQYF,TGTGCCAGCAGCACCACAGGGAGCTCCTACGAGCAGTACTTC